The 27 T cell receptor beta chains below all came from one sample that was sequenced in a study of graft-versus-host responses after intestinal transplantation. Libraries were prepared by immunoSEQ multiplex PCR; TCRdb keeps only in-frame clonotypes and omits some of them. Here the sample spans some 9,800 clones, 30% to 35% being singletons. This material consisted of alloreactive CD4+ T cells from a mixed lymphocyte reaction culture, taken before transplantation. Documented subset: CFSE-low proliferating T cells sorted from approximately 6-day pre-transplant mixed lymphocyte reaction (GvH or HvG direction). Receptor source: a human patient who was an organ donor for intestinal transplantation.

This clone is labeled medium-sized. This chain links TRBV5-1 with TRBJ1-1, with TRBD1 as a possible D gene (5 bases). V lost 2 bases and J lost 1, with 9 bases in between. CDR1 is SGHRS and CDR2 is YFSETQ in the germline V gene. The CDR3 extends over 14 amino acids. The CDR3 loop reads CASSFPGQNTEAFF. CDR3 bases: TGCGCCAGCAGCTTCCCTGGACAGAACACTGAAGCTTTCTTT.

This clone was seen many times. The CDR3 region is CAISEGGGYEQYF. The CDR3 DNA sequence: TGTGCCATCAGTGAGGGGGGGGGCTACGAGCAGTACTTC. The chain joins TRBV10-3 to TRBJ2-7; TRBD2 matches 7 bases. The junction had 1 base not matched to a gene; V was cut back by 2 bases and J by 3 bases. The CDR3 loop spans 13 amino acids. Germline CDR1 and CDR2: ENHRY and SYGVKD.

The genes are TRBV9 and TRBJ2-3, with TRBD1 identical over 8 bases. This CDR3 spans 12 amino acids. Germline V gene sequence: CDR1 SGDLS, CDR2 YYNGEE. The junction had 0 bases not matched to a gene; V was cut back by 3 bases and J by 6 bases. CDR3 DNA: TGTGCCAGCAGCGGACAGGGGGATACGCAGTATTTT. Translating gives CASSGQGDTQYF.

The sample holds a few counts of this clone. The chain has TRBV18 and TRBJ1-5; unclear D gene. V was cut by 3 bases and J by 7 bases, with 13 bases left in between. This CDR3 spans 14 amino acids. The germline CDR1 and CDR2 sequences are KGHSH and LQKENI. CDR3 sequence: CASSPQRVGQPQHF. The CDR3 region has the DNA TGTGCCAGCTCACCTCAACGGGTGGGGCAGCCCCAGCATTTT.

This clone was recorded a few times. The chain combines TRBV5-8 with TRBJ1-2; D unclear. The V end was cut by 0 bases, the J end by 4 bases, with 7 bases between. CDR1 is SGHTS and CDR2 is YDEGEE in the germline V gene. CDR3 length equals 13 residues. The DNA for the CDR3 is TGTGCCAGCAGCTTGGGAAATCCCTATGGCTACACCTTC. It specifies CASSLGNPYGYTF.

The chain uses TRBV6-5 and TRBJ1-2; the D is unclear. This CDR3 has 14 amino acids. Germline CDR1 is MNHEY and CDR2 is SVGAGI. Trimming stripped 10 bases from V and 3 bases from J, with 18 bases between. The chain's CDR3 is CATRMGSFDYGYTF. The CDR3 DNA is TGTGCCACCAGGATGGGCAGCTTCGACTATGGCTACACCTTC.

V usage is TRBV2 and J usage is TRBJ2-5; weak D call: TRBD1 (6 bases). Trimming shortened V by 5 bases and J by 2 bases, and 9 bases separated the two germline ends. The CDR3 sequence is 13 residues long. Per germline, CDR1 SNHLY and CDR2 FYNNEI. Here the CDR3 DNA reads TGTGCCAGCAGTACAGGGAGACAAGAGACCCAGTACTTC. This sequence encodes CASSTGRQETQYF.

The CDR3, as DNA: TGCGCCAGCAGCTTGGATACAGCGAACAATGAGCAGTTCTTC. Translation gives CASSLDTANNEQFF. The chain carries TRBV5-1 and TRBJ2-1; D is unresolved. This CDR3 is built from 14 residues. Germline V lookup: CDR1 SGHRS, CDR2 YFSETQ. Deletions cut 0 bases from V and 5 bases from J, with 9 bases between.

CDR3 amino acids: CASSGYRGGGELFF. The CDR3 coding sequence is TGTGCCAGCAGTGGATACAGGGGTGGCGGGGAGCTGTTTTTT. This sequence joins TRBV6-1 and TRBJ2-2, with 7 bases identical to TRBD1. The V gene's germline CDR1 is MNHNS and CDR2 SASEGT. This CDR3 has 14 amino acids. Trimming at V came to 4 bases and at J to 7 bases, leaving 6 bases not matched to a gene.

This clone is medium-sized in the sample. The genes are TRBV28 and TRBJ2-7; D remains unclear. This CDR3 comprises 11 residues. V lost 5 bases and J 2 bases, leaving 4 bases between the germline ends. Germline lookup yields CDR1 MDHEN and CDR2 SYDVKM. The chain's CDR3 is CASSTTYEQYF. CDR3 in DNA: TGTGCCAGCAGTACGACCTACGAGCAGTACTTC.

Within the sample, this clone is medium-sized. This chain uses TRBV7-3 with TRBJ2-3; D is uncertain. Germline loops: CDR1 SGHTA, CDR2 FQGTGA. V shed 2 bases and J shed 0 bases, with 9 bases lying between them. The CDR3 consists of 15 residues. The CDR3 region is CASSLGVSSTDTQYF. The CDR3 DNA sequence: TGTGCCAGCAGCTTAGGGGTTTCTAGCACAGATACGCAGTATTTT.

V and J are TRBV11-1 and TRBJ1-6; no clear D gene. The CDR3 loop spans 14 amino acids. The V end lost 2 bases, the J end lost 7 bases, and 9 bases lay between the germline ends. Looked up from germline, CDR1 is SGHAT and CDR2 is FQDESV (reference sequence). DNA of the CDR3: TGTGCCAGCAGCTTAACCAGCGGGAATTCACCCCTCCACTTT. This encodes CASSLTSGNSPLHF.

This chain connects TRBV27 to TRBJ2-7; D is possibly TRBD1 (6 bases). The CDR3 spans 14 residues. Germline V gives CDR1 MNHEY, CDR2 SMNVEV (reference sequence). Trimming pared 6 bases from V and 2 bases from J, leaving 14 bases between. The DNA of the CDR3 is TGTGCCAGCAGGACGACAGGAGCTACCTACGAGCAGTACTTC. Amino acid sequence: CASRTTGATYEQYF.

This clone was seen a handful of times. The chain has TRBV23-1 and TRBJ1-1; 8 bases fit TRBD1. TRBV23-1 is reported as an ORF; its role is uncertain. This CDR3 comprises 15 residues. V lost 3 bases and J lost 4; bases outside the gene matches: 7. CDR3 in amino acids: CASSHYGTGRTEAFF. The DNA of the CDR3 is TGCGCCAGCAGTCATTACGGGACAGGACGCACTGAAGCTTTCTTT.

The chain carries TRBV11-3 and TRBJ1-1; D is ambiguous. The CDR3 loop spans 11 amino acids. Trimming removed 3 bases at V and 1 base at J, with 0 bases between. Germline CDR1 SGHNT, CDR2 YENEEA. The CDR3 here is CASSLNTEAFF. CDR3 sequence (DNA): TGTGCCAGCAGCTTGAACACTGAAGCTTTCTTT.

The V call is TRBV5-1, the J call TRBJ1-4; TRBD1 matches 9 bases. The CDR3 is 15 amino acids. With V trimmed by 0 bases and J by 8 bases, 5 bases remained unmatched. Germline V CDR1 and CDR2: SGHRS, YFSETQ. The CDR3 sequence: CASSLAGQGGEKLFF. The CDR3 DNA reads TGCGCCAGCAGCTTGGCGGGACAGGGCGGCGAAAAACTGTTTTTT.

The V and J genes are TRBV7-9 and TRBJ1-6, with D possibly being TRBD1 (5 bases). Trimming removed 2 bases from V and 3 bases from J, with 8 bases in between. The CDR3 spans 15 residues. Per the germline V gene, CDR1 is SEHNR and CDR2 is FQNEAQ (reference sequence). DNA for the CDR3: TGTGCCAGCAGCTTATTGGGGGGCTATAATTCACCCCTCCACTTT. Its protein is CASSLLGGYNSPLHF.

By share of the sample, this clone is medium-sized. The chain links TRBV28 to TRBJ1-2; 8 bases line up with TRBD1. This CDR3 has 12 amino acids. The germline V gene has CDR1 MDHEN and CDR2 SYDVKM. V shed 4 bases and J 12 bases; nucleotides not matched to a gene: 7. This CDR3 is CASSSSGQGDTF. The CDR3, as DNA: TGTGCCAGCAGTTCCTCCGGACAGGGTGACACCTTC.

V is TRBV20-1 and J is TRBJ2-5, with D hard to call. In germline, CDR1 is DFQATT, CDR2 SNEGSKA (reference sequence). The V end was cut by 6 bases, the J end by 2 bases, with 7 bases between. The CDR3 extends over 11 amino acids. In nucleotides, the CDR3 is TGCAGTGCCACGCTTCAAGAGACCCAGTACTTC. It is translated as CSATLQETQYF.

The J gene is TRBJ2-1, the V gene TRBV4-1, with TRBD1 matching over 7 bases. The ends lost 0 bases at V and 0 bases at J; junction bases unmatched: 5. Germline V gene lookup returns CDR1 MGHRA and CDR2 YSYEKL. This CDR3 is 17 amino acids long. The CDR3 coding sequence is TGCGCCAGCAGCCAAGATCATTCAGGGGGCTCCTACAATGAGCAGTTCTTC. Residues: CASSQDHSGGSYNEQFF.

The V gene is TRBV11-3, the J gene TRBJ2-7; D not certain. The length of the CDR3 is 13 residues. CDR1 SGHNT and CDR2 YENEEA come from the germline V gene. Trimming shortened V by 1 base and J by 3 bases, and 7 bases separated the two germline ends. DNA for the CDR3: TGTGCCAGCAGCTTAGCCGAATACTACGAGCAGTACTTC. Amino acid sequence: CASSLAEYYEQYF.

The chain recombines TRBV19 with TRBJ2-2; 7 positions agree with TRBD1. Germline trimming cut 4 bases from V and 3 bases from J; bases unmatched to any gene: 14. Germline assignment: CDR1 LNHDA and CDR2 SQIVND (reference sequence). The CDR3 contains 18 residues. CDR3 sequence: CASSSRLGTGVYTGELFF. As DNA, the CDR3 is TGTGCCAGTAGTAGTAGATTAGGTACAGGGGTGTACACCGGGGAGCTGTTTTTT.

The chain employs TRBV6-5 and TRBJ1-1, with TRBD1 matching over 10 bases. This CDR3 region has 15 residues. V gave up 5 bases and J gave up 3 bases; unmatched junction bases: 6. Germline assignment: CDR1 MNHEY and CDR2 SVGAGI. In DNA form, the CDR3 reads TGTGCCAGCAGTCCGGACAGGGGGGGGGACACTGAAGCTTTCTTT. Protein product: CASSPDRGGDTEAFF.

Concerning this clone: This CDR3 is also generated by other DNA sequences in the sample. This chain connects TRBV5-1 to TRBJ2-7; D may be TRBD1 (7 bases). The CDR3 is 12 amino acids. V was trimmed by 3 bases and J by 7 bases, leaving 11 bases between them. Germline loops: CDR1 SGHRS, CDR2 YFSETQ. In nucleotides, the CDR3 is TGCGCCAGCAGCTCGCAGGGGGGAGAGCAGTACTTC. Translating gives CASSSQGGEQYF. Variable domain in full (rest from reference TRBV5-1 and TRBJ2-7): KAGVTQTPRYLIKTRGQQVTLSCSPISGHRSVSWYQQTPGQGLQFLFEYFSETQRNKGNFPGRFSGRQFSNSRSEMNVSTLELGDSALYLCASSSQGGEQYFGPGTRLTVT.

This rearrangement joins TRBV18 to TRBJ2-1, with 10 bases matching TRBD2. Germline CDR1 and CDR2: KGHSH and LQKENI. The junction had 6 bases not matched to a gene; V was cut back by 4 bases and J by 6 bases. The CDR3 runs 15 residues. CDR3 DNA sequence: TGTGCCAGCTCACTGACTAGCGGGTCGACCAATGAGCAGTTCTTC. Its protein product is CASSLTSGSTNEQFF.

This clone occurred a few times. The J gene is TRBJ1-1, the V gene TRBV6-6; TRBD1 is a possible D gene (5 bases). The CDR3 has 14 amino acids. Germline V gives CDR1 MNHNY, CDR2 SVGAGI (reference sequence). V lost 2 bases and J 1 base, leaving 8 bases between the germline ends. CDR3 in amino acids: CASSYTGGNTEAFF. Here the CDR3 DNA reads TGTGCCAGCAGTTACACGGGGGGGAACACTGAAGCTTTCTTT.

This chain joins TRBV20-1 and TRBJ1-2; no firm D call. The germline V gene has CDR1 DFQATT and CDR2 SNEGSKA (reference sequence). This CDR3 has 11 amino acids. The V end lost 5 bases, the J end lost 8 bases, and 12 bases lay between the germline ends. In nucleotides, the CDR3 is TGCAGTGCTCCCAGAATGTGGGGCTACACCTTC. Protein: CSAPRMWGYTF.